These 10 T cell receptor beta chains came from one sample sequenced in a study of blood T cell repertoires in COVID-19. TCRdb keeps only in-frame clones here, not all; method: immunoSEQ multiplex PCR. Among about 280,000 clones, 85% to 90% were seen once, and the ten largest hold 11%. The specimen was peripheral blood. All receptors derive from a young woman with COVID-19, enrolled during active disease.

The chain employs TRBV2 and TRBJ2-7, with D possibly being TRBD2 (5 bases). Germline V CDR1 and CDR2: SNHLY, FYNNEI. V lost 4 bases and J lost 7, with 23 bases in between. This CDR3 is built from 16 residues. The CDR3 DNA reads as TGTGCCAGCAGTGGTGGATGGAGAGCGGTGGCTGGAGAGCAGTACTTC. Amino acid sequence: CASSGGWRAVAGEQYF.

This chain joins TRBV5-1 and TRBJ1-2; D is unclear. Germline V lookup: CDR1 SGHRS, CDR2 YFSETQ. The CDR3 extends over 13 amino acids. Trimming took off 0 bases at V and 4 bases at J, with 7 bases between the two ends. The CDR3 DNA reads as TGCGCCAGCAGCTTGGGGTTCGGCTATGGCTACACCTTC. Its protein is CASSLGFGYGYTF. The full variable domain, with the rest looked up from reference TRBV5-1 and TRBJ1-2, is KAGVTQTPRYLIKTRGQQVTLSCSPISGHRSVSWYQQTPGQGLQFLFEYFSETQRNKGNFPGRFSGRQFSNSRSEMNVSTLELGDSALYLCASSLGFGYGYTFGSGTRLTVV.

The chain links TRBV5-1 to TRBJ2-7; possible D gene TRBD1, 5 bases. Germline V gene data show CDR1 as SGHRS and CDR2 as YFSETQ. This CDR3 comprises 14 residues. V lost 0 bases to trimming and J lost 4 bases, with 11 bases between them. The CDR3: CASSLVQGSYEQYF. The DNA for the CDR3 is TGCGCCAGCAGCTTGGTGCAGGGATCGTACGAGCAGTACTTC.

This clone was seen once. This rearrangement joins TRBV2 to TRBJ2-3, with 10 positions matching TRBD2. J gave up 2 bases and V 5 bases, and 10 bases lay outside the gene matches. Germline V CDR1 and CDR2: SNHLY, FYNNEI. This CDR3 comprises 17 residues. In DNA, the CDR3 is TGTGCCAGCAGTCGGGGAGGGACTAGCGACTTCACAGATACGCAGTATTTT. Encoded protein: CASSRGGTSDFTDTQYF.

V is TRBV7-9 and J is TRBJ2-7; D is perhaps TRBD1 (6 bases). Germline CDR1 SEHNR, CDR2 FQNEAQ (reference sequence). This CDR3 contains 15 residues. Trimming cost V 3 bases and J 0 bases, with 12 bases left between them. The chain's CDR3 is CASSFSTGHSYEQYF. CDR3 sequence (DNA): TGTGCCAGCAGCTTCTCGACAGGCCACTCCTACGAGCAGTACTTC.

This rearrangement joins TRBV5-1 to TRBJ2-7; no clear D gene. The CDR3 contains 15 residues. Germline V gene lookup returns CDR1 SGHRS and CDR2 YFSETQ. V lost 2 bases and J lost 0, with 12 bases in between. CDR3 protein: CASSLLQSNSYEQYF. CDR3 coding DNA: TGCGCCAGCAGCTTACTCCAATCTAACTCCTACGAGCAGTACTTC.

V and J are TRBV21-1 and TRBJ1-2; the tabulated D call, TRBD1, remains unverified against the DNA. TRBV21-1 is a recognized pseudogene. The CDR3 has 15 residues. CDR3 loop: CASKFGQSRPDGYTF. The DNA for the CDR3 is TGTGCCAGCAAGTTCGGACAGTCACGACCGGATGGCTACACCTTC.

There are a few counts of this clone. The rearrangement links TRBV7-2 to TRBJ1-5; D unclear. There are 13 residues in the CDR3. Germline assignment: CDR1 SGHTA and CDR2 FQGNSA. V lost 4 bases and J lost 5, with 9 bases in between. The CDR3 loop reads CASSSRVDQPQHF. The CDR3 nucleotides read TGTGCCAGCAGCTCCCGGGTGGATCAGCCCCAGCATTTT. The variable domain in full, completed from reference TRBV7-2 and TRBJ1-5, reads GAGVSQSPSNKVTEKGKDVELRCDPISGHTALYWYRQSLGQGLEFLIYFQGNSAPDKSGLPSDRFSAERTGGSVSTLTIQRTQQEDSAVYLCASSSRVDQPQHFGDGTRLSIL.

The chain links TRBV6-6 to TRBJ1-6; D gene unclear. Trimming shortened V by 0 bases and J by 15 bases, and 21 bases separated the two germline ends. Germline loops: CDR1 MNHNY, CDR2 SVGAGI (reference sequence). The CDR3 covers 16 residues. Written as DNA, the CDR3 is TGTGCCAGCAGTTACTCGTCCGCGGCGCGGGATGGACTCCTCCACTTT. Amino acid sequence: CASSYSSAARDGLLHF.

The chain links TRBV5-6 to TRBJ2-5, with no clear D. V lost 6 bases, J lost 3 bases, and 15 bases lay in between. This CDR3 spans 14 amino acids. Looked up from germline, CDR1 is SGHDT and CDR2 is YYEEEE. This chain's CDR3 is CASIPRGLEETQYF. The CDR3 DNA reads TGTGCCAGCATTCCCCGTGGGCTCGAAGAGACCCAGTACTTC.